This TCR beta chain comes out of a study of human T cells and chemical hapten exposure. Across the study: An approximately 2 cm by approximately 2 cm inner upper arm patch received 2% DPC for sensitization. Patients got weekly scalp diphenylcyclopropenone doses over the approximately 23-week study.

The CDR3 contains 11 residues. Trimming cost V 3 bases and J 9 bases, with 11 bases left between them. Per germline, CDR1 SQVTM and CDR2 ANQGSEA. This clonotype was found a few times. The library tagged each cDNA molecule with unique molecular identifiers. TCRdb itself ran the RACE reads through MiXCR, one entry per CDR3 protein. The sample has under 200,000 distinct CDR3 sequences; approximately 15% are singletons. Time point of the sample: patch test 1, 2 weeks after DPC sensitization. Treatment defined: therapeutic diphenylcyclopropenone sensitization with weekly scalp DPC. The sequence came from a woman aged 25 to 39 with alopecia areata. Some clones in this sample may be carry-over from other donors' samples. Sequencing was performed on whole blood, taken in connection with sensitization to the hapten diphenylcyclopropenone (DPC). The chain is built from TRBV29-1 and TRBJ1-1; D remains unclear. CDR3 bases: TGCAGCGTTGAGACCGCTGGTAAAGCTTTCTTT. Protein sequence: CSVETAGKAFF.